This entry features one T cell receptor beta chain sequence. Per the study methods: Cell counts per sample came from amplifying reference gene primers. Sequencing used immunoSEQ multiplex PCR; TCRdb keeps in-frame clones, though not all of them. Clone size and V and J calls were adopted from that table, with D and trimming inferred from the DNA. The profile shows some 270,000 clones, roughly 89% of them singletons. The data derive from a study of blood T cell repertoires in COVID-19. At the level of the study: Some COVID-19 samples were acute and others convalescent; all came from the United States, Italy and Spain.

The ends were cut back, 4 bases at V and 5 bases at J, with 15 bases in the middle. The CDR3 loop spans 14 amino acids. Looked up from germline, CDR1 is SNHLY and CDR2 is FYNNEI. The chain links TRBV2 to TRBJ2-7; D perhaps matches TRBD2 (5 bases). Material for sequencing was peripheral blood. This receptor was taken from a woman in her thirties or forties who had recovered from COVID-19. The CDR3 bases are TGTGCCAGCAGTGGGACTTTCCTTATGAACGAGCAGTACTTC. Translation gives CASSGTFLMNEQYF.